The entry below gives a single TCR beta chain sequence along with its context. As yet, its antigen is unknown. The assay was immunoSEQ multiplex PCR, and TCRdb's table has in-frame clones only and misses some. This table has around 140,000 clones, roughly nine tenths appearing once. The data were obtained in a study of T cell responses to AZD1222 COVID-19 vaccine. Study-wide results and limits: Two doses of AZD1222 preceded a rise in Spike-specific TCR breadth and depth. Close to half of spike-specific TCRs reportedly recognize unmutated variant regions. The sample set comprised mostly white British donors with more females, and clonal diversity was possibly underestimated.

V was pared by 1 base and J by 8 bases, with 15 bases between. From germline, CDR1 is SGHRS and CDR2 YFSETQ. The CDR3 runs to 15 residues. The sequence derives from an adult in good health. Material: peripheral blood, obtained on day 0 of AZD1222 vaccination. The chain has TRBV5-1 and TRBJ1-4; possible D gene TRBD1, 6 bases. CDR3 sequence reads: CASSLSGAGEEKLFF. The CDR3 DNA is TGCGCCAGCAGCTTGTCAGGGGCAGGAGAAGAAAAACTGTTTTTT.